These 22 T cell receptor beta chains were sequenced from one sample in a study of T-cell reconstitution after alpha-beta-depleted transplantation in children. Unique molecular identifiers featured in how the TCRbeta library was prepared. From the PCR reads, TCRdb called clonotypes with MiXCR, one entry per CDR3 protein. In the table there are about 300,000 distinct CDR3 sequences, around 10% of which are singletons. This sample comprised PBMCs, obtained before TCRalphabeta/CD19-depleted stem cell transplant. The receptor set was obtained from a boy under two years old with acute myeloid leukemia, due to receive a stem cell transplant.

This clonotype was counted at least ten times. The V and J genes are TRBV7-3 and TRBJ2-1, with D perhaps matching TRBD2 (6 bases). CDR1 SGHTA and CDR2 FQGTGA come from the germline V gene. V was trimmed by 2 bases and J by 0 bases, leaving 8 bases between them. This CDR3 comprises 15 residues. This chain's CDR3 is CASSLHSGSYNEQFF. CDR3 DNA: TGTGCCAGCAGCTTACATAGCGGCTCCTACAATGAGCAGTTCTTC.

This clonotype was observed at least ten times. The rearrangement joins TRBV9 to TRBJ2-1; D unclear. Germline lookup yields CDR1 SGDLS and CDR2 YYNGEE. Trimming took 3 bases from V and 6 from J, leaving 7 bases between them. The CDR3 has 12 residues. The CDR3 sequence: CASSASLNEQFF. CDR3 nucleotide sequence: TGTGCCAGCAGCGCGAGCCTCAATGAGCAGTTCTTC.

Many counts were recorded for this clonotype. DNA for the CDR3: TGTGCCAGTAGTCCGGACAGGGGGGCTGAAGCTTTCTTT. This sequence encodes CASSPDRGAEAFF. This rearrangement joins TRBV19 to TRBJ1-1; 10 nucleotides align to TRBD1. This CDR3 has 13 amino acids. V shed 5 bases, J shed 6 bases, and the junction held 3 bases outside the gene matches. Per the germline V gene, CDR1 is LNHDA and CDR2 is SQIVND (reference sequence).

Ten or more counts support this clonotype. The rearrangement links TRBV10-3 to TRBJ2-1; 10 positions match TRBD2. The CDR3 sequence is 16 residues long. CDR1 is ENHRY and CDR2 is SYGVKD in the germline V gene. V dropped 1 base and J dropped 9; count of bases not matched to a gene: 9. CDR3 protein: CAISEFGSGRWGEQFF. Written as DNA, the CDR3 is TGTGCCATCAGTGAGTTCGGTAGCGGGAGGTGGGGTGAGCAGTTCTTC.

This clonotype was recorded at least ten times. V and J are TRBV7-2 and TRBJ2-7; TRBD1 matches at 10 bases. V dropped 6 bases and J dropped 3; count of bases not matched to a gene: 11. CDR1 is SGHTA and CDR2 is FQGNSA in the germline V gene. The CDR3 has 16 residues. The DNA of the CDR3 is TGTGCCAGCAGTCCTGACCGGGACAGGGGTCTCTACGAGCAGTACTTC. It codes for CASSPDRDRGLYEQYF.

This clonotype was observed many times. The rearrangement uses TRBV6-5 and TRBJ1-5, with 7 bases identical to TRBD1. Per the germline V gene, CDR1 is MNHEY and CDR2 is SVGAGI. The trim removed 5 bases at V and 4 bases at J, leaving 5 bases unmatched. The CDR3 loop spans 14 amino acids. CDR3 sequence reads: CASSRQGWNQPQHF. The CDR3 DNA is TGTGCCAGCAGTCGACAGGGTTGGAATCAGCCCCAGCATTTT.

This clonotype was picked up many times. This sequence joins TRBV5-4 and TRBJ2-2; 7 bases map to TRBD1. The length of the CDR3 is 13 residues. J was trimmed by 6 bases and V by 3 bases; bases with no gene match: 2. Germline lookup yields CDR1 SGHNT and CDR2 YYREEE (reference sequence). The CDR3 here is CASSWDRPGELFF. DNA of the CDR3: TGTGCCAGCAGCTGGGACAGACCCGGGGAGCTGTTTTTT.

Details on this clonotype: It may be a read error: a sequence one base away is much more abundant. The chain carries TRBV20-1 and TRBJ1-1, with 7 bases fitting TRBD1. This CDR3 is built from 15 residues. In germline, CDR1 is DFQATT, CDR2 SNEGSKA (reference sequence). CDR3 residues: CCARDRGPGNLGVFF. CDR3 DNA sequence: TGCTGTGCTAGAGATAGGGGGCCGGGAAATCTGGGAGTTTTCTTT.

This clonotype was seen many times. This may be a read error: a much more frequent sequence differs by one nucleotide. The rearrangement joins TRBV7-9 to TRBJ1-6; no clear D gene. Trimming took off 4 bases at V and 0 bases at J, with 4 bases between the two ends. The CDR3 extends over 14 amino acids. Germline CDR1 SEHNR, CDR2 FQNEAQ (reference sequence). The CDR3 loop reads CASSWSSYNSPLHF. CDR3 nucleotides: TGTGCCAGCAGCTGGAGCTCCTATAATTCACCCCTCCACTTT.

The sample holds a few counts of this clonotype. DNA of the CDR3: TGTGCCAGCACAGGCCTCCCCGGCCTCGAGCAGTACTTC. Translation gives CASTGLPGLEQYF. The rearrangement joins TRBV6-1 to TRBJ2-7; D ambiguous. V lost 7 bases to trimming and J lost 6 bases, with 16 bases between them. This CDR3 region has 13 residues. Looked up from germline, CDR1 is MNHNS and CDR2 is SASEGT.

This clonotype was counted many times. The genes are TRBV5-1 and TRBJ2-1; TRBD2 agrees at 9 bases. This CDR3 contains 14 residues. Germline V CDR1 and CDR2: SGHRS, YFSETQ. V lost 5 bases and J lost 7; bases outside the gene matches: 7. The CDR3 spells CASRTGLARNEQFF. The CDR3 DNA sequence: TGCGCCAGCAGGACGGGACTAGCCCGTAATGAGCAGTTCTTC.

There are many counts of this clonotype. The rearrangement links TRBV29-1 to TRBJ2-5, with D perhaps TRBD1 (6 bases). Germline V lookup: CDR1 SQVTM, CDR2 ANQGSEA. The CDR3 has 14 residues. V was clipped by 7 bases and J by 1 base, with 16 bases between them. The CDR3 region has the DNA TGCAGCGCCGCGCCCACAGGGACCCAAGAGACCCAGTACTTC. This sequence encodes CSAAPTGTQETQYF.

This clonotype was seen ten or more times. The chain couples TRBV6-4 to TRBJ2-3, with D perhaps matching TRBD2 (5 bases). V was clipped by 8 bases and J by 0 bases, with 12 bases between them. This CDR3 contains 14 residues. The germline V gene encodes CDR1 MRHNA and CDR2 SNTAGT. The CDR3 DNA follows: TGTGCCAGCCTCATGGGCGGGAGCACAGATACGCAGTATTTT. This translates into CASLMGGSTDTQYF.

The sample holds many counts of this clonotype. This rearrangement joins TRBV9 to TRBJ1-4; the D is unclear. This CDR3 spans 13 amino acids. Germline CDR1 is SGDLS and CDR2 is YYNGEE. V lost 0 bases, J lost 8 bases, and 8 bases lay in between. In DNA, the CDR3 is TGTGCCAGCAGCGTAGCTGGGGAAGAAAAACTGTTTTTT. As protein: CASSVAGEEKLFF.

The V call is TRBV5-1, the J call TRBJ1-2; 8 bases agree with TRBD1. The ends lost 0 bases at V and 10 bases at J; junction bases unmatched: 17. CDR1 and CDR2 from the germline V gene are SGHRS and YFSETQ. The CDR3 is 17 residues long. Here the CDR3 DNA reads TGCGCCAGCAGCTTGGAATACCCGGACAGGGATACTGATGACTACACCTTC. Translation: CASSLEYPDRDTDDYTF.

This clonotype was seen many times. The chain links TRBV5-1 to TRBJ1-3; tentative D call: TRBD1 (5 bases). CDR3 length: 15 residues. Per the germline V gene, CDR1 is SGHRS and CDR2 is YFSETQ. V shed 5 bases and J shed 3 bases, with 15 bases lying between them. CDR3 nucleotides: TGCGCCAGCAGAAATCCGGGGGACGGTGGAAACACCATATATTTT. Amino acids: CASRNPGDGGNTIYF.

Comments on this clonotype: This clone may be a read error of a much larger clone one base away. The rearrangement joins TRBV3-1 to TRBJ2-2; no clear D. CDR1 and CDR2 (germline): LGHDT, YNNKEL (reference sequence). This CDR3 comprises 12 residues. Trimming took off 3 bases at V and 7 bases at J, with 6 bases between the two ends. The CDR3 sequence is CASSHGRGELFF. CDR3 DNA sequence: TGTGCCAGCAGCCATGGGCGCGGGGAGCTGTTTTTT.

The chain recombines TRBV21-1 with TRBJ1-5; the tabulated D call, TRBD1, remains unverified against the DNA. TRBV21-1 is listed as a pseudogene. The CDR3 is 16 amino acids. Here the CDR3 reads CASSNMVGTGRQPQHF. CDR3 DNA sequence: TGTGCCAGCAGCAACATGGTGGGGACAGGGCGTCAGCCCCAGCATTTT.

This clonotype was seen a few times. The V and J genes are TRBV6-2 or TRBV6-3 and TRBJ2-3, with a tentative D call TRBD2 (6 bases). CDR1 is MNHEY, CDR2 SVGEGT, per germline. V lost 6 bases, J lost 2 bases, and 21 bases lay in between. CDR3 length equals 17 residues. In DNA, the CDR3 is TGTGCCAGCAGGAGTGGGACTTTCAACCCTCACACAGATACGCAGTATTTT. Its translation: CASRSGTFNPHTDTQYF.

This clonotype was counted ten times or more. The rearrangement links TRBV9 to TRBJ2-4, with D perhaps TRBD2 (7 bases). V was cut by 3 bases and J by 3 bases, with 10 bases left in between. There are 14 residues in the CDR3. From germline, CDR1 is SGDLS and CDR2 YYNGEE. The CDR3 sequence is CASSGRGGKNIQYF. Written as DNA, the CDR3 is TGTGCCAGCAGCGGTAGGGGGGGCAAAAACATTCAGTACTTC.

In its sample, this clonotype was seen a few times. This rearrangement joins TRBV28 to TRBJ2-5; 11 nucleotides agree with TRBD1. Germline assignment: CDR1 MDHEN and CDR2 SYDVKM. The CDR3 consists of 15 residues. V gave up 7 bases and J gave up 5 bases; unmatched junction bases: 9. The CDR3 DNA reads TGTGCCAGCAATTCTTGGGACAGGGGGATCGAGACCCAGTACTTC. Protein sequence: CASNSWDRGIETQYF.

This clonotype has at least ten counts. The CDR3 spells CASRSPGQGAIEQETQYF. The CDR3 DNA reads TGTGCCAGCAGGTCACCGGGACAGGGGGCGATAGAACAAGAGACCCAGTACTTC. This chain uses TRBV28 with TRBJ2-5; 12 nucleotides align to TRBD1. After removal of 6 bases from V and 2 bases from J, the junction contained 13 bases not matched to a gene. This CDR3 is 18 amino acids long. Germline assignment: CDR1 MDHEN and CDR2 SYDVKM.